This is a list of T cell receptor beta chains from one sample in a study of blood T cells in healthy people across ages. TCRdb re-derived calls from the 5' RACE reads in MiXCR, one entry per CDR3 protein. The table lists around 800,000 distinct CDR3 sequences, roughly 26% of them singletons, with about 3% in the top ten. These sequences were also reported in another study, on T cells of mothers and their children.

The sequenced material came from blood. The receptor source for this set is a boy aged 5-17 years in good health. The conserved cysteine and the conserved F or W are not part of the CDR3 here.

>TRBJ1-5|TRBV27
ASSVTGPNQPQH
>TRBJ2-3|TRBV5-1
ASSLMPGQTSTDTQY
>TRBJ1-6|TRBV7-9
ACHSPPYNSPLH
>TRBJ2-1|TRBV3-1
ASSPLFDGGYNEQF
>TRBJ2-7|TRBV10-3
AISAGTSYEQY
>TRBJ1-5|TRBV7-9
ASDHGGNGNQPQH
>TRBJ1-4|TRBV3-1
ASSQLTGRLF
>TRBJ2-2|TRBV20-1
SARDLGQKGDTGELF
>TRBJ2-3|TRBV20-1
SARDLTGASTDTQY
>TRBJ1-1|TRBV12-5
ASGLADSTEAF
>TRBJ2-5|TRBV20-1
SANDRAGVQETQY
>TRBJ1-4|TRBV27
ASSSRRNEKLF
>TRBJ2-5|TRBV5-1
ASGTGLAGEETQY
>TRBJ2-1|TRBV5-6
ASSLGDWRGGSYNEQF
>TRBJ1-1|TRBV10-3
AIKGDFTNTEAF
>.|TRBV3-1
ASSQGTSGGNEQF
>TRBJ2-3|TRBV12-3/TRBV12-4
ASILGGRSDTQY
>TRBJ2-1|TRBV4-2
ASSQSGLAGGTIHNEQF
>TRBJ1-2|TRBV15
ATEDIRILNYGYT
>TRBJ2-5|TRBV11-1
ASRRGGAEETQY
>TRBJ2-7|TRBV28
ASYPGVYTYEQY
>TRBJ2-3|TRBV24-1
ATSRTGGTDTQY
>TRBJ2-4|TRBV5-1
ASSQSRGENIQY
>TRBJ2-4|TRBV6-2/TRBV6-3
ASSYTAMSKNIQY
>TRBJ2-7|TRBV5-5
ASRSGTGFSLGYEQY
>TRBJ1-1|TRBV11-2
ASSSQSGTGNTEAF
>TRBJ2-7|TRBV4-2
ASSPSRQDLSYEQY
>TRBJ1-2|TRBV10-3
AISESRATVGGYT
>TRBJ2-7|TRBV11-3
ASSLRGGSEQY
>TRBJ2-5|TRBV12-3/TRBV12-4
ASRGRGANQETQY
>TRBJ2-2|TRBV5-5
ASSTISGAINTGELF
>TRBJ2-1|TRBV7-2
ASSTGTLSYNEQF
>TRBJ1-3|TRBV12-3/TRBV12-4
ASSLGVQGAGNTIY
>TRBJ1-2|TRBV6-5
ASHDSRGYGYT
>TRBJ2-5|TRBV25-1
ASSVPGSQETQY
>TRBJ2-3|TRBV4-1
ASSQAGWGLAESDTQY
>TRBJ2-3|TRBV5-1
ASSFERGRTDTQY
>TRBJ2-5|TRBV10-2
ASSESGEGTQY
>TRBJ2-5|TRBV20-1
SAGRTGSETQY
>TRBJ1-4|TRBV2
ASRKGEKLF
>TRBJ2-7|TRBV29-1
SVVGSRAFDEQY
>.|TRBV20-1
SAIKDSQQF
>TRBJ2-2|TRBV7-8
ASSLAGGRELF
>TRBJ2-3|TRBV6-2/TRBV6-3
ASSSGLRWDTQY
>TRBJ2-3|TRBV27
ASSSKRTSGNADTQY
>TRBJ2-1|TRBV27
ASSPARTHEQF
>.|TRBV3-1
ASSQGLADNEQF
>TRBJ2-5|TRBV12-3/TRBV12-4
ASRDRGEETQY
>.|TRBV7-7
AGSLGDSGAYNEQF
>TRBJ2-1|TRBV20-1
SARDSDRGFNEQF
>TRBJ2-1|TRBV4-2
ASSQDLGTGGREQF
>TRBJ2-1|TRBV29-1
SVEGRGLLGAIH
>.|TRBV18
ASSLNWGDRTYEQY
>TRBJ2-1|TRBV20-1
SAWQRGGAQLREQF
>TRBJ2-3|TRBV27
ASSLGGGLPSTDTQY
>TRBJ1-4|TRBV29-1
SVEDRRGSREKLF